This entry describes one T cell receptor beta chain. Original methodology: The authors estimated nucleated cell counts from reference gene primer amplification. TCRdb keeps only in-frame clones here, not all; method: immunoSEQ multiplex PCR. The V and J calls and clone size were taken over from that table, and D and trimming were inferred from the DNA. The table includes about 250,000 clones, approximately 85% detected once. These data come from a study of blood T cell repertoires in COVID-19. Whole-study context: From the United States, Italy and Spain came samples of acute and convalescent COVID-19.

Participants, about 18 to 90 years old, spanned around 25 US areas. Each participant's cohort was designated according to participant-reported clinical history. Trimming removed 2 bases from V and 1 base from J, with 5 bases in between. Germline CDR1 is SGHTA and CDR2 is FQGTGA. The CDR3 has 13 residues. The TCR was taken from a woman between 45 and 60 years old with acute COVID-19. The sample was PBMCs or T cells enriched from blood (not recorded which). V is TRBV7-3 and J is TRBJ1-1, with D unclear. CDR3 nucleotides: TGTGCCAGCAGCTTATCAGAGAACACTGAAGCTTTCTTT. This gives the protein CASSLSENTEAFF.